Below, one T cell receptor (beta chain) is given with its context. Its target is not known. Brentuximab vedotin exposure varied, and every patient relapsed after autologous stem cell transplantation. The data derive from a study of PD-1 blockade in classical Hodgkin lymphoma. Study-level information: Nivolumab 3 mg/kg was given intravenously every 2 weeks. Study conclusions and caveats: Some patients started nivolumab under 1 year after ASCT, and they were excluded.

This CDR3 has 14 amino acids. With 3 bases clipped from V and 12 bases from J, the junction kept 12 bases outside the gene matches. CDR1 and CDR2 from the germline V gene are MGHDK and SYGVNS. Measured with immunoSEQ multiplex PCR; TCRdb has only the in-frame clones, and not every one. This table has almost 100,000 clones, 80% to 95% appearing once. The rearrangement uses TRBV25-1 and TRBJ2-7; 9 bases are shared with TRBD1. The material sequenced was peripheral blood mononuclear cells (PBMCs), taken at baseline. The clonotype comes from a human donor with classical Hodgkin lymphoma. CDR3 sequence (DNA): TGTGCCAGCAGTGATATCGGTTGGGGGACAGGGTGGTACTTC. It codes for CASSDIGWGTGWYF.